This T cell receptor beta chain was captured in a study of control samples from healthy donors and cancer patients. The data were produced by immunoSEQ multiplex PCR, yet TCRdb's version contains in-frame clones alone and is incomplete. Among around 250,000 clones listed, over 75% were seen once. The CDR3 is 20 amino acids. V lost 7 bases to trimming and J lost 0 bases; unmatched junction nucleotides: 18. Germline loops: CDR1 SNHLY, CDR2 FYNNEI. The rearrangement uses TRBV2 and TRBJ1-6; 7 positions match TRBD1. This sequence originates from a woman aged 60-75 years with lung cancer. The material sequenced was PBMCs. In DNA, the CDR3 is TGTGCCAGCACCCCAGGGAACAGGGGTCACCAATTCTCCTATAATTCACCCCTCCACTTT. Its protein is CASTPGNRGHQFSYNSPLHF.